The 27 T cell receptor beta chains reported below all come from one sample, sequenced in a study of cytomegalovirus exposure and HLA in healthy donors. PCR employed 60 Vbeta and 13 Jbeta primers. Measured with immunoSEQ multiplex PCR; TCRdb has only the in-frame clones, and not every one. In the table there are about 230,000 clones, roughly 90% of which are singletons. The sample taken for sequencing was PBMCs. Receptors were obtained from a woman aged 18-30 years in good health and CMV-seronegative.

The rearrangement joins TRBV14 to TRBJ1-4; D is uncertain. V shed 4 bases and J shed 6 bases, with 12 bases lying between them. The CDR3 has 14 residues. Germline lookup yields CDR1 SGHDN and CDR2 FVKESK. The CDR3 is CASSLVSGDEKLFF. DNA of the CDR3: TGTGCCAGCAGCCTGGTGTCAGGCGATGAAAAACTGTTTTTT.

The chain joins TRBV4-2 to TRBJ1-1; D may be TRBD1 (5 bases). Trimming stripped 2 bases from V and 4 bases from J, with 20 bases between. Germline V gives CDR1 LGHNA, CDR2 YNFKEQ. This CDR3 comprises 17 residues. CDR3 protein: CASSQRRLMGGGTEAFF. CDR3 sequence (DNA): TGTGCCAGCAGCCAACGGCGCCTGATGGGGGGAGGCACTGAAGCTTTCTTT.

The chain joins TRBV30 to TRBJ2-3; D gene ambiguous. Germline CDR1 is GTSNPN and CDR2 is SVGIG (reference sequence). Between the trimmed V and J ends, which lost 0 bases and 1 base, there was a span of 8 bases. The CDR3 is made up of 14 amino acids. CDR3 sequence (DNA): TGTGCCTGGAGTGTTCCCCTCGGCACAGATACGCAGTATTTT. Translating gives CAWSVPLGTDTQYF.

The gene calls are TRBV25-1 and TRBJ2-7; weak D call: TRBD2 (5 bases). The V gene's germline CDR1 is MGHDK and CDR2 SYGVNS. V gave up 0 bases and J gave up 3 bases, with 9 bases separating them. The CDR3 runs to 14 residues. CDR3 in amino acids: CASSEYETIYEQYF. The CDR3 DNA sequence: TGTGCCAGCAGTGAATACGAGACTATCTACGAGCAGTACTTC.

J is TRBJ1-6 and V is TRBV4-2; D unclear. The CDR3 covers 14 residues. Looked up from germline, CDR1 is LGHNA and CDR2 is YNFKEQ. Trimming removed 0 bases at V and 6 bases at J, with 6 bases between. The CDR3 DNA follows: TGTGCCAGCAGCCAAGACCTCGTTAATTCACCCCTCCACTTT. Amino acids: CASSQDLVNSPLHF.

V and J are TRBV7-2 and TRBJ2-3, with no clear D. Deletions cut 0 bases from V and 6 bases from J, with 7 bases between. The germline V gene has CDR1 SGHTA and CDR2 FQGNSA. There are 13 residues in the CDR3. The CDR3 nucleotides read TGTGCCAGCAGCTTAGCGCTAGTGGATACGCAGTATTTT. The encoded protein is CASSLALVDTQYF.

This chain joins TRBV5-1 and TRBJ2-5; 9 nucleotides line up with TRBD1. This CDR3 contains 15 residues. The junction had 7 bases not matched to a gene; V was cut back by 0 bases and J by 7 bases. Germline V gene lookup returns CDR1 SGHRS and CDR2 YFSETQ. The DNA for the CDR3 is TGCGCCAGCAGCTTGGCCGGGACAGGGTCGGGGACCCAGTACTTC. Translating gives CASSLAGTGSGTQYF.

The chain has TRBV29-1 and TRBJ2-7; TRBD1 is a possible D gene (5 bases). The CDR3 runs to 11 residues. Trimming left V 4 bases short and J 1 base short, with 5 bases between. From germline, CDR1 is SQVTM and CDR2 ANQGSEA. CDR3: CSVAGSYEQYF. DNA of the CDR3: TGCAGCGTTGCAGGGTCCTACGAGCAGTACTTC.

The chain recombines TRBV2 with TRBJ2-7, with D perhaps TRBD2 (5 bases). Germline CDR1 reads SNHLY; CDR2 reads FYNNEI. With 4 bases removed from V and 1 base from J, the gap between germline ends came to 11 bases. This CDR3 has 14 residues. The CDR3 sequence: CASSAWGASYEQYF. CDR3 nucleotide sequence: TGTGCCAGCAGTGCCTGGGGAGCTTCCTACGAGCAGTACTTC.

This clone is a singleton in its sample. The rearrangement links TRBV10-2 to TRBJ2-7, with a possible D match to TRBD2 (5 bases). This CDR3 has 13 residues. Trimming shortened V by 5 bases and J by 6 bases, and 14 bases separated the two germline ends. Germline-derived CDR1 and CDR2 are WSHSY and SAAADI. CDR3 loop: CASSSIGIFEQYF. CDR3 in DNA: TGCGCCAGCAGTTCCATCGGGATCTTCGAGCAGTACTTC.

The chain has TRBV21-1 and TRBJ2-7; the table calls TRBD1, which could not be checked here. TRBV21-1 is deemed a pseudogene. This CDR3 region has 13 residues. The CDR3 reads CASSKGPVWEQYF. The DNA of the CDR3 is TGTGCCAGCAGCAAGGGCCCTGTCTGGGAGCAGTACTTC.

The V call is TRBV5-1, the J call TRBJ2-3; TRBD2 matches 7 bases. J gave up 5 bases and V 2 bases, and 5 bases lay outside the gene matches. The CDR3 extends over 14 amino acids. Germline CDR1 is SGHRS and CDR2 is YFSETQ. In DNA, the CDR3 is TGCGCCAGCAGCTTATCACTAGCGAGAGATACGCAGTATTTT. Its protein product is CASSLSLARDTQYF.

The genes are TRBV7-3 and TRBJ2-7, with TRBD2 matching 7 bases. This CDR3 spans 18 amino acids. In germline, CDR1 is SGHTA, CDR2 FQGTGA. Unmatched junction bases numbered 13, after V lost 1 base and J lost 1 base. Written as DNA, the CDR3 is TGTGCCAGCAGCTTAATGGGGACCGGCAGCGGGGAATCCTACGAGCAGTACTTC. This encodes CASSLMGTGSGESYEQYF.

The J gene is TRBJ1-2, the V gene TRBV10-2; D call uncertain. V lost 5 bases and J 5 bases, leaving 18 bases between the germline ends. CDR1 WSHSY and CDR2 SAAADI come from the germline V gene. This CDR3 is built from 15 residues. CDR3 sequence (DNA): TGCGCCAGCAGTCCCTCGTTGGGGAGTACTTATGGCTACACCTTC. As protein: CASSPSLGSTYGYTF.

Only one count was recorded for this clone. The CDR3 nucleotides are TGTGCCAGCAGCGTGGGGGGGCACGGCACTGAAGCTTTCTTT. Residues: CASSVGGHGTEAFF. The V gene is TRBV9, the J gene TRBJ1-1; weak D call: TRBD1 (6 bases). Trimming took off 2 bases at V and 4 bases at J, with 12 bases between the two ends. Germline CDR1 is SGDLS and CDR2 is YYNGEE. The CDR3 is 14 residues long.

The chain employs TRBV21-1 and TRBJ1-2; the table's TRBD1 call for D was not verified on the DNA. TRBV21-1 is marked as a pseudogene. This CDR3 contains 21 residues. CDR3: CASSKVSSQPRIQGVLYGYTF. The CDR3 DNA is TGTGCCAGCAGCAAAGTTTCCTCGCAACCCAGAATTCAGGGGGTCCTCTATGGCTACACCTTC.

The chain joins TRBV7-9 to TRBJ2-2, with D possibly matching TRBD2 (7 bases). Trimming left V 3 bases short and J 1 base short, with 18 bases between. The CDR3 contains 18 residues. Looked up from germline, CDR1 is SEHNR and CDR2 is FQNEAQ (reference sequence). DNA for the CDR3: TGTGCCAGCAGCTTTGGCCCTGGCGGGGGCTTGAACACCGGGGAGCTGTTTTTT. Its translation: CASSFGPGGGLNTGELFF.

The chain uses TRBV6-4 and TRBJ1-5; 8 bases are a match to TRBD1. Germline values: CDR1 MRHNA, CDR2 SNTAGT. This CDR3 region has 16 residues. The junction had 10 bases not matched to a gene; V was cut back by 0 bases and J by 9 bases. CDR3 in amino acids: CASSDSGQDRLSPQHF. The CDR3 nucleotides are TGTGCCAGCAGTGACTCGGGACAGGACCGTCTTTCGCCCCAGCATTTT.

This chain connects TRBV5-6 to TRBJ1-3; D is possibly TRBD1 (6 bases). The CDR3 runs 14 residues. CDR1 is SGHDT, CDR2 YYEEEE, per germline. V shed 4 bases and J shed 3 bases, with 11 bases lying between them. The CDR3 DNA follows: TGTGCCAGCAGCACCGGGGGGCTTGGAAACACCATATATTTT. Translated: CASSTGGLGNTIYF. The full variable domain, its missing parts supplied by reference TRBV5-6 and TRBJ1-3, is DAGVTQSPTHLIKTRGQQVTLRCSPKSGHDTVSWYQQALGQGPQFIFQYYEEEERQRGNFPDRFSGHQFPNYSSELNVNALLLGDSALYLCASSTGGLGNTIYFGEGSWLTVV.

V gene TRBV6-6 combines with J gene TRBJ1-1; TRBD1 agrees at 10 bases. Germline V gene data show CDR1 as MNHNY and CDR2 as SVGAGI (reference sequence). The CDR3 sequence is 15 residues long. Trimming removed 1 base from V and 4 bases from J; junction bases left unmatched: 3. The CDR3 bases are TGTGCCAGCAGTTACTTTGGACAGGGGGGCACTGAAGCTTTCTTT. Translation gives CASSYFGQGGTEAFF.

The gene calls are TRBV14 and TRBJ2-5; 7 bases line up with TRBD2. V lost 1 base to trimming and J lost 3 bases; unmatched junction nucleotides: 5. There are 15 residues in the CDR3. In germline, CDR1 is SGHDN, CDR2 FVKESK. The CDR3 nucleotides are TGTGCCAGCAGCCAAGTTGCGGGGGTAAAAGAGACCCAGTACTTC. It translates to CASSQVAGVKETQYF.

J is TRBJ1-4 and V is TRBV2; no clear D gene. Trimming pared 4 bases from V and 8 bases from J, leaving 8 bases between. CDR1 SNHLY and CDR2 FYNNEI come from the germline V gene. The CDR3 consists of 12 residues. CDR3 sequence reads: CASSGVREKLFF. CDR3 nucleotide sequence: TGTGCCAGCAGTGGGGTGCGGGAAAAACTGTTTTTT.

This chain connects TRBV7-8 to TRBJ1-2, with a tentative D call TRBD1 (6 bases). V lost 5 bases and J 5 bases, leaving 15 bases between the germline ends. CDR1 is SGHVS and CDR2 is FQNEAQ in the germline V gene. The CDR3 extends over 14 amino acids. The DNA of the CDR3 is TGTGCCAGCAGCCCCTCCAGCGGACAGTATGGCTACACCTTC. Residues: CASSPSSGQYGYTF.

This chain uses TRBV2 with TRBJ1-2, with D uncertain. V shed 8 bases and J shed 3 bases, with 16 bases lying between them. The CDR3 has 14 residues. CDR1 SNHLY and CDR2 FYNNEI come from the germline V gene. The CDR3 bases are TGTGCCAGCTTTACAGTCCGGATCTACTATGGCTACACCTTC. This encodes CASFTVRIYYGYTF.

The CDR3 region has the DNA TGTGCCAGCAGCTTGGGAGTGTACGAGCAGTACTTC. Protein sequence: CASSLGVYEQYF. The chain uses TRBV5-5 and TRBJ2-7, with D unclear. V shed 0 bases and J shed 4 bases, with 5 bases lying between them. This CDR3 is 12 amino acids long. The V gene's germline CDR1 is SGHKS and CDR2 YYEKEE (reference sequence).

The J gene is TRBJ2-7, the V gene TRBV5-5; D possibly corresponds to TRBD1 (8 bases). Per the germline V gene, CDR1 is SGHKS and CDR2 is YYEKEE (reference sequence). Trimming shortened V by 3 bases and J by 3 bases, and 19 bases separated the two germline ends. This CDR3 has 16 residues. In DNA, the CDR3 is TGTGCCAGCAGCTCTTGGGGGGGGACAGGACTCTACGAGCAGTACTTC. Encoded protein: CASSSWGGTGLYEQYF.

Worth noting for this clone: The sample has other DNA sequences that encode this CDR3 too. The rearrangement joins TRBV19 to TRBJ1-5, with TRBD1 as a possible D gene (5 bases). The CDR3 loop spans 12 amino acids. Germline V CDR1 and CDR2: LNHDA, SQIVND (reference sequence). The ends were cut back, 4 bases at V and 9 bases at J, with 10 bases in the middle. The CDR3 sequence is CASSTGFWPQHF. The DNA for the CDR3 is TGTGCCAGTAGTACAGGGTTCTGGCCCCAGCATTTT.